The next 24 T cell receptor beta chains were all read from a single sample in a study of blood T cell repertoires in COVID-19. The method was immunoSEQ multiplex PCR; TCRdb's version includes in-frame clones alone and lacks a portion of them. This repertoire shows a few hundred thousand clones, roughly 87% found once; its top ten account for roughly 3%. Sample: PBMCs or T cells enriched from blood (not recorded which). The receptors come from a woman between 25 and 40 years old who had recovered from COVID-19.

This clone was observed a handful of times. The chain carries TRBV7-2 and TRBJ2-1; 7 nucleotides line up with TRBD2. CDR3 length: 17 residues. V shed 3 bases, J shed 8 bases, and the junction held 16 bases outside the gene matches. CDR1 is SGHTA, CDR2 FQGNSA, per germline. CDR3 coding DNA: TGTGCCAGCAGCTTTTCCCAGGCTAGCGGAGCTTTGGATGAGCAGTTCTTC. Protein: CASSFSQASGALDEQFF. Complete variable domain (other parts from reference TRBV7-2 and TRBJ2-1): GAGVSQSPSNKVTEKGKDVELRCDPISGHTALYWYRQSLGQGLEFLIYFQGNSAPDKSGLPSDRFSAERTGGSVSTLTIQRTQQEDSAVYLCASSFSQASGALDEQFFGPGTRLTVL.

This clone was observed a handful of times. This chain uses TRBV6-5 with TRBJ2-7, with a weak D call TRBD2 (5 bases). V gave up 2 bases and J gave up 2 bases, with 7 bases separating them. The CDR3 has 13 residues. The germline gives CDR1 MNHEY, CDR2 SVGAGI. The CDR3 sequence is CASSYGSTYEQYF. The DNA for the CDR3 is TGTGCCAGCAGTTACGGGAGCACCTACGAGCAGTACTTC.

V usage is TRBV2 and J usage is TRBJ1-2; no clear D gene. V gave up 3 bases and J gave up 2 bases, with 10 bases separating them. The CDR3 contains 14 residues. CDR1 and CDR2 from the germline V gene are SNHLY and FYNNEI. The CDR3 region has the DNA TGTGCCAGCAGTGAGGAGGGAAGGAACTATGGCTACACCTTC. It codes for CASSEEGRNYGYTF.

This CDR3 is CASSPTPRRGHEQFF. The CDR3 DNA is TGTGCCAGCTCACCAACCCCAAGAAGAGGTCATGAGCAGTTCTTC. This chain joins TRBV18 and TRBJ2-1; D gene uncertain. In germline, CDR1 is KGHSH, CDR2 LQKENI. There are 15 residues in the CDR3. V was clipped by 2 bases and J by 8 bases, with 16 bases between them.

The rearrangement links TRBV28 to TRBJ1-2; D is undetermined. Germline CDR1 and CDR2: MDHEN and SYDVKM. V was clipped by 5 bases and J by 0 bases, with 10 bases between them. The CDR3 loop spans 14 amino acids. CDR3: CASSPGSSNYGYTF. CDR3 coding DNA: TGTGCCAGCAGTCCCGGGTCCTCTAACTATGGCTACACCTTC.

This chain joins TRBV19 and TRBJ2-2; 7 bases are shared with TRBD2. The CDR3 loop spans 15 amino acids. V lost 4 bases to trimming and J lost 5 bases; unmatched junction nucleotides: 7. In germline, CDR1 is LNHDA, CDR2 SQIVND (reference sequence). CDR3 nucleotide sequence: TGTGCCAGTAGTAATGGACTAGTGTATACCGGGGAGCTGTTTTTT. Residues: CASSNGLVYTGELFF. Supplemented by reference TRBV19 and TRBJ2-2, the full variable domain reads DGGITQSPKYLFRKEGQNVTLSCEQNLNHDAMYWYRQDPGQGLRLIYYSQIVNDFQKGDIAEGYSVSREKKESFPLTVTSAQKNPTAFYLCASSNGLVYTGELFFGEGSRLTVL.

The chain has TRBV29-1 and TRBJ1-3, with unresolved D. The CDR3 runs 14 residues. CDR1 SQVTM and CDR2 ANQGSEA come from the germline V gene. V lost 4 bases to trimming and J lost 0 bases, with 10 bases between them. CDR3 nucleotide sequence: TGCAGCGTTGTATGGGCAACCTCTGGAAACACCATATATTTT. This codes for CSVVWATSGNTIYF.

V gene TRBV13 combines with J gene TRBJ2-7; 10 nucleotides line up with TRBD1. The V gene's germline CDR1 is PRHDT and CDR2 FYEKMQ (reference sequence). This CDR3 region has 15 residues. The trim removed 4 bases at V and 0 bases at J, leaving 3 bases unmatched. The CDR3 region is CASSSGQGVSYEQYF. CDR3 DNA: TGTGCCAGCAGCTCCGGACAGGGGGTCTCCTACGAGCAGTACTTC. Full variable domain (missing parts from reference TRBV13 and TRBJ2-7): AAGVIQSPRHLIKEKRETATLKCYPIPRHDTVYWYQQGPGQDPQFLISFYEKMQSDKGSIPDRFSAQQFSDYHSELNMSSLELGDSALYFCASSSGQGVSYEQYFGPGTRLTVT.

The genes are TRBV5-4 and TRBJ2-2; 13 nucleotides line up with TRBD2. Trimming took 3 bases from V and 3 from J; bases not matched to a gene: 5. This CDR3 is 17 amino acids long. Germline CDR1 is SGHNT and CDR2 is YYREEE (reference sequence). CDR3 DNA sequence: TGTGCCAGCAGCTCCGGACTAGCGGGAGTCCACACCGGGGAGCTGTTTTTT. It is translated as CASSSGLAGVHTGELFF.

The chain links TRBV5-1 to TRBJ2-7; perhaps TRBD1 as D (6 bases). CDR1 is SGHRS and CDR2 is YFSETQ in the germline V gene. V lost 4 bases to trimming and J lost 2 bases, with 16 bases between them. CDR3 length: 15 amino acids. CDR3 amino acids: CASSAGRDIPYEQYF. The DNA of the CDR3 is TGCGCCAGCAGCGCGGGTCGGGACATACCCTACGAGCAGTACTTC. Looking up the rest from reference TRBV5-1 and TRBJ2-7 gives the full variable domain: KAGVTQTPRYLIKTRGQQVTLSCSPISGHRSVSWYQQTPGQGLQFLFEYFSETQRNKGNFPGRFSGRQFSNSRSEMNVSTLELGDSALYLCASSAGRDIPYEQYFGPGTRLTVT.

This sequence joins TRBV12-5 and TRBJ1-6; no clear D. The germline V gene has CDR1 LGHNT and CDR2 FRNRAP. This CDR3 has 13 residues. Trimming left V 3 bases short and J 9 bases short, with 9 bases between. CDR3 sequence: CASGLEEGSPLHF. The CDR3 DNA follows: TGTGCTAGTGGTTTAGAAGAGGGTTCACCCCTCCACTTT.

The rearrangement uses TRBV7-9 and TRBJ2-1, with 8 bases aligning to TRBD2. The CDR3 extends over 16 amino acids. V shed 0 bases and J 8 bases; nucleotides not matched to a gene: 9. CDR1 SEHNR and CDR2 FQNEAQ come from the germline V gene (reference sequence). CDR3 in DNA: TGTGCCAGCAGCTTAGCGCCCAGCGGGAGTGCCCATGAGCAGTTCTTC. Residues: CASSLAPSGSAHEQFF.

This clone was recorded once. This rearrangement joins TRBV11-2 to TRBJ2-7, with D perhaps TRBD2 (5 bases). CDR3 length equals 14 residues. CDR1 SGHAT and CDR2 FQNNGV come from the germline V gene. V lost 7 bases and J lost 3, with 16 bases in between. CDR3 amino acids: CASNSREKNYEQYF. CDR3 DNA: TGTGCCAGCAACTCCCGGGAAAAGAACTACGAGCAGTACTTC.

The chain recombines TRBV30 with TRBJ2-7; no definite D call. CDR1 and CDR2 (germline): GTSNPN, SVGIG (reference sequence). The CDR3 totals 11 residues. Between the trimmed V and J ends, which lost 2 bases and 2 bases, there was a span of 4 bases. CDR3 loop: CAWSRAYEQYF. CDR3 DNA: TGTGCCTGGAGTCGGGCCTACGAGCAGTACTTC.

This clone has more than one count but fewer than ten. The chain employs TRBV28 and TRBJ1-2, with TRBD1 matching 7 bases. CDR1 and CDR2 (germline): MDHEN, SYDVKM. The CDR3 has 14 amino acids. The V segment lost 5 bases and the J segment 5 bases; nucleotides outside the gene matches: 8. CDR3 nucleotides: TGTGCCAGCAGTCTGGCCGGGACAGTTTATGGCTACACCTTC. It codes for CASSLAGTVYGYTF.

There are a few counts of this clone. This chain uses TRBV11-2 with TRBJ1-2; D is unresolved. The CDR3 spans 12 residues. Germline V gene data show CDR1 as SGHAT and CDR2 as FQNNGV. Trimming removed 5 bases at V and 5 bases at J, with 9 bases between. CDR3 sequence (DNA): TGTGCCAGCAGCGTCTATGAGTATGGCTACACCTTC. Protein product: CASSVYEYGYTF. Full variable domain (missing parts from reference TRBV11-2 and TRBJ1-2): EAGVAQSPRYKIIEKRQSVAFWCNPISGHATLYWYQQILGQGPKLLIQFQNNGVVDDSQLPKDRFSAERLKGVDSTLKIQPAKLEDSAVYLCASSVYEYGYTFGSGTRLTVV.

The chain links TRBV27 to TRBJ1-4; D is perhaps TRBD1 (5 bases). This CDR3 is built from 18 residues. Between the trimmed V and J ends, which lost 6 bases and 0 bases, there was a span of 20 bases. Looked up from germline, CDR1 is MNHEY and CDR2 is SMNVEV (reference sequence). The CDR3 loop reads CASRHRSATSSTNEKLFF. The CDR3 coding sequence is TGTGCCAGCAGACACAGGTCTGCTACCTCCTCAACTAATGAAAAACTGTTTTTT.

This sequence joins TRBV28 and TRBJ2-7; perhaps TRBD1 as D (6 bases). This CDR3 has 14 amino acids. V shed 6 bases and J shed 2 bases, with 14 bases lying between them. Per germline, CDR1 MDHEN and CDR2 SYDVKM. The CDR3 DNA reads TGTGCCAGCAGGGGACACTTTCGCACCTACGAGCAGTACTTC. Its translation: CASRGHFRTYEQYF.

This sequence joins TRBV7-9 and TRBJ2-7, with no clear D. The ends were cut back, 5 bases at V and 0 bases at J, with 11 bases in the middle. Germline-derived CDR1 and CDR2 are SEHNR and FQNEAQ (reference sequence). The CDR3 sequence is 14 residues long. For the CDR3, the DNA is TGTGCCAGCAGCATCACGCTGAGCTCCTACGAGCAGTACTTC. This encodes CASSITLSSYEQYF. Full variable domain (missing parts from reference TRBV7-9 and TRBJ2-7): DTGVSQNPRHKITKRGQNVTFRCDPISEHNRLYWYRQTLGQGPEFLTYFQNEAQLEKSRLLSDRFSAERPKGSFSTLEIQRTEQGDSAMYLCASSITLSSYEQYFGPGTRLTVT.

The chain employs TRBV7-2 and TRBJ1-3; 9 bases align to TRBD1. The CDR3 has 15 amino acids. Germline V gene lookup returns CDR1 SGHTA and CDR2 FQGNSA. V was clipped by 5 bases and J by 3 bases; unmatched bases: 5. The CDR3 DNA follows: TGTGCCAGCAGCCAACAGGGGGCCCTTGGAAACACCATATATTTT. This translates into CASSQQGALGNTIYF.

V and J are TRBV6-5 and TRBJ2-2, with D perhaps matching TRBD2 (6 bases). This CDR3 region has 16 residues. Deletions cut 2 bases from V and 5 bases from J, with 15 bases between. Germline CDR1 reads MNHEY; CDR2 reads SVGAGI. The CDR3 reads CASSYPRGRGTGELFF. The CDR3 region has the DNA TGTGCCAGCAGTTACCCCCGGGGGAGAGGTACCGGGGAGCTGTTTTTT.

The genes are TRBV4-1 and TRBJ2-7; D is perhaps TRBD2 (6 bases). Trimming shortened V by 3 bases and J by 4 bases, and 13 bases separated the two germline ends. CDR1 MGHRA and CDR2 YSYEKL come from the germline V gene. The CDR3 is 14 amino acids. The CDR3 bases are TGCGCCAGCAGCCATCTCATACGGGGGTACGAGCAGTACTTC. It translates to CASSHLIRGYEQYF.

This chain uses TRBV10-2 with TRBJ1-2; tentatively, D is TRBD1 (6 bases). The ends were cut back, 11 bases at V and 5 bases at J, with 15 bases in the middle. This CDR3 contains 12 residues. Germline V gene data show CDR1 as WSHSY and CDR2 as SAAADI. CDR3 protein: CASYQGMYGYTF. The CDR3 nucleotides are TGCGCCTCCTATCAGGGGATGTATGGCTACACCTTC.

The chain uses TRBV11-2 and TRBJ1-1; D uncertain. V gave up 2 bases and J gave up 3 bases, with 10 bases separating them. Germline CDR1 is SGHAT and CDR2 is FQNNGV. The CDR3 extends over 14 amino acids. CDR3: CASSLLVSYTEAFF. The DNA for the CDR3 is TGTGCCAGCAGCTTATTGGTCAGTTACACTGAAGCTTTCTTT.